Listed here are 15 T cell receptor beta chains from one sample, sequenced in a study of T cell responses to AZD1222 COVID-19 vaccine. Here immunoSEQ multiplex PCR was the method, and the copy in TCRdb shows in-frame clones only, minus some. The table lists 200,000 or so clones, 70% to 90% of them singletons. This specimen was peripheral blood, taken on day 0 of AZD1222 vaccination. The receptor source for this set is an adult in good health.

The V and J genes are TRBV7-2 and TRBJ2-3; the D call may be TRBD1 or TRBD2 (5 bases each). The CDR3 loop spans 15 amino acids. The V gene's germline CDR1 is SGHTA and CDR2 FQGNSA. Trimming pared 1 base from V and 6 bases from J, leaving 14 bases between. The CDR3 bases are TGTGCCAGCAGCTTAGGGGGGAGAGATGTGGATACGCAGTATTTT. This encodes CASSLGGRDVDTQYF.

The J gene is TRBJ1-1, the V gene TRBV19; tentatively, D is TRBD1 (6 bases). Trimming took 3 bases from V and 2 from J, leaving 10 bases between them. CDR1 is LNHDA and CDR2 is SQIVND in the germline V gene (reference sequence). CDR3 length: 14 residues. The CDR3 region is CASSMGQINTEAFF. The CDR3 nucleotides read TGTGCCAGTAGTATGGGACAAATTAACACTGAAGCTTTCTTT.

This chain links TRBV28 with TRBJ2-3; tentative D call: TRBD2 (5 bases). Trimming stripped 3 bases from V and 5 bases from J, with 9 bases between. Per germline, CDR1 MDHEN and CDR2 SYDVKM. This CDR3 has 13 residues. As DNA, the CDR3 is TGTGCCAGCAGTTTGAGGGAAGGAGATACGCAGTATTTT. Protein: CASSLREGDTQYF.

J is TRBJ2-3 and V is TRBV6-5; 9 bases align to TRBD1. Trimming cost V 0 bases and J 4 bases; bases outside gene matches: 5. Germline assignment: CDR1 MNHEY and CDR2 SVGAGI. This CDR3 has 16 amino acids. The CDR3 spells CASSYSNRGPADTQYF. The CDR3 DNA sequence: TGTGCCAGCAGTTACTCCAACAGGGGGCCTGCAGATACGCAGTATTTT.

The chain is built from TRBV6-2 or TRBV6-3 and TRBJ2-5; 11 positions match TRBD2. The CDR3 has 15 amino acids. Per the germline V gene, CDR1 is MNHEY and CDR2 is SVGEGT. The V segment lost 5 bases and the J segment 4 bases; nucleotides outside the gene matches: 6. The CDR3 sequence: CASSMTSGAAETQYF. CDR3 nucleotides: TGTGCCAGCAGTATGACTAGCGGGGCGGCAGAGACCCAGTACTTC.

V gene TRBV2 combines with J gene TRBJ1-5, with D uncertain. This CDR3 contains 14 residues. Trimming stripped 6 bases from V and 3 bases from J, with 12 bases between. The germline V gene has CDR1 SNHLY and CDR2 FYNNEI. The CDR3 spells CASRADGNNQPQHF. The CDR3 nucleotides are TGTGCCAGCAGGGCGGACGGGAACAATCAGCCCCAGCATTTT.

This chain connects TRBV28 to TRBJ1-2; D not resolved. There are 13 residues in the CDR3. V was shortened by 5 bases and J by 5 bases, with 12 bases between the two germline ends. Germline V gene data show CDR1 as MDHEN and CDR2 as SYDVKM. CDR3 in amino acids: CASSPTPKYGYTF. The CDR3 DNA reads as TGTGCCAGCAGTCCTACCCCCAAATATGGCTACACCTTC.

The V call is TRBV28, the J call TRBJ2-1, with TRBD2 matching over 8 bases. Germline CDR1 MDHEN, CDR2 SYDVKM. Trimming at V came to 6 bases and at J to 3 bases, leaving 10 bases not matched to a gene. The CDR3 runs to 16 residues. The CDR3 sequence: CASRPSGGASYNEQFF. CDR3 bases: TGTGCCAGCAGGCCTTCGGGAGGGGCCAGCTACAATGAGCAGTTCTTC.

The chain employs TRBV7-2 and TRBJ2-3; D not resolved. V was cut by 4 bases and J by 0 bases, with 8 bases left in between. The CDR3 is 14 amino acids. CDR1 is SGHTA, CDR2 FQGNSA, per germline. CDR3 loop: CASSSQHSTDTQYF. CDR3 bases: TGTGCCAGCAGCTCCCAGCACAGCACAGATACGCAGTATTTT.

The chain is built from TRBV15 and TRBJ1-6; D is perhaps TRBD1 (6 bases). The CDR3 is 16 residues long. Trimming took 8 bases from V and 5 from J, leaving 19 bases between them. Germline V CDR1 and CDR2: LNHNV, YYDKDF (reference sequence). As DNA, the CDR3 is TGTGCCACCCGCCCCCTGACAGGAGCTAATAATTCACCCCTCCACTTT. Residues: CATRPLTGANNSPLHF.

The J gene is TRBJ2-3, the V gene TRBV7-2; D ambiguous. Germline V gene lookup returns CDR1 SGHTA and CDR2 FQGNSA. V lost 0 bases and J lost 0, with 4 bases in between. The length of the CDR3 is 14 residues. This chain's CDR3 is CASSLAKSTDTQYF. CDR3 DNA: TGTGCCAGCAGCTTAGCGAAGAGCACAGATACGCAGTATTTT.

The chain recombines TRBV14 with TRBJ1-4; 10 nucleotides match TRBD1. The junction had 5 bases not matched to a gene; V was cut back by 3 bases and J by 7 bases. CDR1 and CDR2 (germline): SGHDN, FVKESK. The CDR3 length is 15 residues. The CDR3 DNA sequence: TGTGCCAGCAGCCACCGACAGGGGGCCGGTGAAAAACTGTTTTTT. This gives the protein CASSHRQGAGEKLFF.

This clone was counted between two and nine times. V and J are TRBV19 and TRBJ2-7; D remains ambiguous. CDR1 is LNHDA and CDR2 is SQIVND in the germline V gene (reference sequence). The CDR3 has 13 amino acids. Trimming removed 6 bases at V and 3 bases at J, with 12 bases between. The CDR3 region is CASSEPGFYEQYF. CDR3 nucleotide sequence: TGTGCCAGTAGCGAACCCGGCTTCTACGAGCAGTACTTC.

The chain carries TRBV21-1 and TRBJ1-2; TRBD1 is the table's D call and was not checked against the DNA. TRBV21-1 is a listed pseudogene. This CDR3 is built from 15 residues. The CDR3 loop reads CASSTLDRVDYGYTF. Written as DNA, the CDR3 is TGTGCCAGCAGCACCCTGGACAGGGTGGACTATGGCTACACCTTC.

The chain is built from TRBV18 and TRBJ1-3; the D is unclear. This CDR3 is built from 15 residues. Trimming removed 6 bases at V and 0 bases at J, with 12 bases between. Looked up from germline, CDR1 is KGHSH and CDR2 is LQKENI. This chain's CDR3 is CASSPDLNSGNTIYF. The CDR3 DNA reads as TGTGCCAGCTCCCCGGACCTTAACTCTGGAAACACCATATATTTT.